These T cell receptor beta chains were read from a single sample in a study of T cells in Graves' hyperthyroidism and ophthalmopathy. MiXCR was run by TCRdb on the multiplex PCR reads, yielding one entry per CDR3 protein. The sample yields about 360,000 distinct CDR3 sequences, 20% to 30% seen once. Sequencing was carried out using blood. All receptors derive from a man aged 45-65 years with Graves' hyperthyroidism. Each CDR3 is given with its conserved first and last residue. D genes are given only for firm matches. Clone size is stated in some rows and not others, as once, few, many or a class when expanded.

TRBV10-3	many	TRBJ1-2	-	TGTGCCATCAGTCCCAATACAGAGACGAATGGCTACACCTTC	CAISPNTETNGYTF
TRBV29-1	-	TRBJ1-1	-	TGCAGCGTTGACCTGCAGAAAGATGAAGCTTTCTTT	CSVDLQKDEAFF
TRBV20-1	once	TRBJ2-1	-	TGCAGCTGTGCGGGTGCGGCCTCCTACAATGAGCAGTTCTTC	CSCAGAASYNEQFF
TRBV7-9	-	TRBJ1-2	TRBD1	TGTGCCAGCAGTGAAGCAGGGGGCCACTATGGCTACACCTTC	CASSEAGGHYGYTF
TRBV12-3/TRBV12-4	few	TRBJ2-7	TRBD1	TGTGCCAGCAGCAAGACAGGGGGCCGTGAGCAGTACTTC	CASSKTGGREQYF
TRBV6-1	many	TRBJ1-5	TRBD1	TGTGCCAGCAGTGAAGGGACAGGGTTCAATCAGCCCCAGCATTTT	CASSEGTGFNQPQHF
TRBV18	few	TRBJ2-7	-	TGTGCCAGCTCACCACCGGCGGAAACCTACGAGCAGTACTTC	CASSPPAETYEQYF
TRBV27	-	TRBJ2-1	-	TGTGCCAGCAGCCCAGATTATGATTCGGAGCAGTTCTTC	CASSPDYDSEQFF
TRBV3-1	many	TRBJ2-1	-	TGTGCCAGCAGCCACCTGAATGAGCAGTTCTTC	CASSHLNEQFF
TRBV2	-	TRBJ1-2	TRBD1	TGTGCCAGCAGCCTACAGGGGCGCGATGGCTACACCTTC	CASSLQGRDGYTF
TRBV5-1	-	TRBJ2-2	TRBD1	TGCGCCAGCAGCTCACGACAGGGTGCGGACACCGGGGAGCTGTTTTTT	CASSSRQGADTGELFF